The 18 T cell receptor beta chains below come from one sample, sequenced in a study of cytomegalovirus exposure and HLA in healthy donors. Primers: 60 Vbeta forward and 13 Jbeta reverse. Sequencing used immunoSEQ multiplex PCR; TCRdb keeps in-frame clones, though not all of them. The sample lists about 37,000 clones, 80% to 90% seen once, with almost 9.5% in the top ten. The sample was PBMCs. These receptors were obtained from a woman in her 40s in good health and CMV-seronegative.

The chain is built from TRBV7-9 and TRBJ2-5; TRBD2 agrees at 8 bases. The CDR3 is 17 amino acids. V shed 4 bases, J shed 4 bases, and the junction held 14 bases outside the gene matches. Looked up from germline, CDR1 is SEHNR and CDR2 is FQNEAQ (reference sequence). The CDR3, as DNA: TGTGCCAGCAGCTCCGATTACCGTGGGACTAGGGGAGAGACCCAGTACTTC. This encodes CASSSDYRGTRGETQYF.

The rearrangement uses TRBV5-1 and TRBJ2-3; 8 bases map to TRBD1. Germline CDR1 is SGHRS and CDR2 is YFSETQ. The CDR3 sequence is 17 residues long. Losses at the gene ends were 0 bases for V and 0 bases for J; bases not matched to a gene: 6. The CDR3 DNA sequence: TGCGCCAGCAGCTTGGGCGACAGGGGAATTAGCACAGATACGCAGTATTTT. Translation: CASSLGDRGISTDTQYF.

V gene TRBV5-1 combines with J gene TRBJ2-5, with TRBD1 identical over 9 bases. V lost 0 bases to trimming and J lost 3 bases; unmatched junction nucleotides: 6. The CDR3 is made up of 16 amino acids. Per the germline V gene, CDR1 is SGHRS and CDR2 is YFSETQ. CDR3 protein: CASSLGTGATEETQYF. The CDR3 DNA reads TGCGCCAGCAGCTTGGGGACAGGGGCGACCGAAGAGACCCAGTACTTC.

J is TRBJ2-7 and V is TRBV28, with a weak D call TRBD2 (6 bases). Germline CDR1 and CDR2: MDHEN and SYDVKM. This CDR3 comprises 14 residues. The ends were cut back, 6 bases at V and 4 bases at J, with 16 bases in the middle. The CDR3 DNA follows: TGTGCCAGCAGCCTCAAGGGGAGGTGGTACGAGCAGTACGTC. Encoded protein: CASSLKGRWYEQYV.

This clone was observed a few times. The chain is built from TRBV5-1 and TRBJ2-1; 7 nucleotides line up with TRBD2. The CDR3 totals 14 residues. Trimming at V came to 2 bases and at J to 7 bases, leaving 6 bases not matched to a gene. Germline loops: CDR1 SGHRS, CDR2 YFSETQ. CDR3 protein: CASSFHLADNEQFF. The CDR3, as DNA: TGCGCCAGCAGCTTCCATCTAGCGGATAATGAGCAGTTCTTC.

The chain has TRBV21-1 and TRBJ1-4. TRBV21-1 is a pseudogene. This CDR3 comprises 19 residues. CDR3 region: CASSKGMDLRLATNEKLFF. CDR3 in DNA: TGTGCCAGCAGCAAAGGAATGGATCTTCGGCTAGCAACTAATGAAAAACTGTTTTTT.

This chain's CDR3 is CASSLSGLGNQPQHF. CDR3 DNA: TGTGCCAGCAGCTTGTCCGGGTTAGGCAATCAGCCCCAGCATTTT. The chain combines TRBV5-6 with TRBJ1-5; unclear D gene. Germline V lookup: CDR1 SGHDT, CDR2 YYEEEE. This CDR3 has 15 residues. The V end was cut by 1 base, the J end by 2 bases, with 10 bases between.

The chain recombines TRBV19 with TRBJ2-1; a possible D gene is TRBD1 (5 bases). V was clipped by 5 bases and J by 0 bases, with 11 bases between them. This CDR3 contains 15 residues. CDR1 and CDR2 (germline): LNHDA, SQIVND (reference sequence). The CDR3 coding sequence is TGTGCCAGTAGTCTGCAGGGAAGCTCCTACAATGAGCAGTTCTTC. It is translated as CASSLQGSSYNEQFF.

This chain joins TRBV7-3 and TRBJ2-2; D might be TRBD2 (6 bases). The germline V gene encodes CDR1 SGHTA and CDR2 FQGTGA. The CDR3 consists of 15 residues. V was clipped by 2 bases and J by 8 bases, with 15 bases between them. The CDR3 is CASSLGDSSRGELFF. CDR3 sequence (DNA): TGTGCCAGCAGCTTAGGGGACTCCTCGCGAGGGGAGCTGTTTTTT.

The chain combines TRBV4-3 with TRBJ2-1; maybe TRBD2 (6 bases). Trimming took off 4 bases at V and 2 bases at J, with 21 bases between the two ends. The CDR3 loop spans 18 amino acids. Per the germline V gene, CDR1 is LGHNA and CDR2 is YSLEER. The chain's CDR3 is CASSLGLFRDSAYNEQFF. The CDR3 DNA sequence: TGCGCCAGCAGCCTAGGACTCTTCCGGGACTCAGCCTACAATGAGCAGTTCTTC.

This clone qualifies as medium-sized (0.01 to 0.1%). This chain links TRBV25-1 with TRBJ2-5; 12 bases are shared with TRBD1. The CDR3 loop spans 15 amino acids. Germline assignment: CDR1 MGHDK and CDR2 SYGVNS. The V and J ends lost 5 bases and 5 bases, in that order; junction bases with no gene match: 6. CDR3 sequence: CASSRGQGAGETQYF. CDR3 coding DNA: TGTGCCAGCAGTAGGGGACAGGGGGCGGGGGAGACCCAGTACTTC.

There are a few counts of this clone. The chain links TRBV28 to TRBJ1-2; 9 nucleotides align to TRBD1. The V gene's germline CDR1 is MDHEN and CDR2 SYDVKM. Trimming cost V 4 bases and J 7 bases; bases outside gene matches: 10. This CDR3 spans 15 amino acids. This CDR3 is CASSYADRGYVGYTF. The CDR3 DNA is TGTGCCAGCAGTTATGCCGACAGGGGGTATGTTGGCTACACCTTC.

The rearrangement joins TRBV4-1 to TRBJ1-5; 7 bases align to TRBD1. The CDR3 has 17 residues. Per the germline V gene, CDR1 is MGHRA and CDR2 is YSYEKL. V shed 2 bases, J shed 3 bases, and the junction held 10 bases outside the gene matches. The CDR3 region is CASSQPLGDRNNQPQHF. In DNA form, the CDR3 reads TGCGCCAGCAGCCAACCACTCGGGGACAGAAACAATCAGCCCCAGCATTTT.

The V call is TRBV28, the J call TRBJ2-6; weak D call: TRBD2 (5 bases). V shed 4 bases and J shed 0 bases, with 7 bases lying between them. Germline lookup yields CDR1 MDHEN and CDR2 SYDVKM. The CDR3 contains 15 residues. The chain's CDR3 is CASSSSSSGANVLTF. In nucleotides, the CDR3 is TGTGCCAGCAGTTCTAGCAGCTCTGGGGCCAACGTCCTGACTTTC.

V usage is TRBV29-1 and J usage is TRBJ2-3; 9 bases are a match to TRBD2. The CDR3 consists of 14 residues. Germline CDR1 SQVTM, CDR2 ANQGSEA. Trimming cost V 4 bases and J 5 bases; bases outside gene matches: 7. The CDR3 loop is CSVARGGAGDTQYF. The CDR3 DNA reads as TGCAGCGTTGCGCGCGGGGGGGCAGGAGATACGCAGTATTTT.

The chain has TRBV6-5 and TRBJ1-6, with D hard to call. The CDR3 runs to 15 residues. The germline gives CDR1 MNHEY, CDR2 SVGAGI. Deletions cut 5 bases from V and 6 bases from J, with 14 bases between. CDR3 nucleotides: TGTGCCAGCAGTCCCCCCGAAGGAGGTAATTCACCCCTCCACTTT. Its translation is CASSPPEGGNSPLHF.

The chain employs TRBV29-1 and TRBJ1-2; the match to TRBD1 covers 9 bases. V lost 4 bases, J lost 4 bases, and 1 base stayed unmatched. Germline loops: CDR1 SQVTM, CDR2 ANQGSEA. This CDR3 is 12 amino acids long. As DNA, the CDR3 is TGCAGCGTTGGGGGACAGGGCTATGGCTACACCTTC. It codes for CSVGGQGYGYTF.

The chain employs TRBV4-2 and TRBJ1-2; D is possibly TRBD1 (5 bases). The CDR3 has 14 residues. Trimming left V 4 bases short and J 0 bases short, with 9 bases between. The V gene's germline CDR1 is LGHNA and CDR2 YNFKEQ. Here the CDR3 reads CASSPDSPNYGYTF. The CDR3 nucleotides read TGTGCCAGCAGCCCTGACAGTCCTAACTATGGCTACACCTTC.